These 32 T cell receptor beta chains came from one sample sequenced in a study of T cell responses to AZD1222 COVID-19 vaccine (dated by TCRdb to the early 2020s). The time point tag for this specimen amounts to: about 28 days (+/-7) after the second vaccine dose. The method was the immunoSEQ multiplex PCR assay. TCRdb provides this immuneACCESS table in a form limited to in-frame rearrangements. Some clones are lacking; in checked studies, under half of them reflect an unresolved V gene, and why the rest are absent is not known. The sample includes under 95,000 clones, with around 85% observed a single time. Approximately 10% of the sample comes from the top ten. Sequenced here: peripheral blood, sampled 28 days after the second AZD1222 dose. These receptors were taken from an adult who received the AZD1222 COVID-19 vaccine.

This clone was observed a single time. The V and J genes are TRBV28 and TRBJ1-5, with D hard to call. Trimming took 4 bases from V and 2 from J, leaving 12 bases between them. The CDR3 has 15 residues. Germline CDR1 is MDHEN and CDR2 is SYDVKM. The CDR3 reads CASSSQKRGNQPQHF. CDR3 DNA: TGTGCCAGCAGTTCCCAGAAAAGGGGCAATCAGCCCCAGCATTTT.

The chain is built from TRBV7-8 and TRBJ2-1; D uncertain. Germline loops: CDR1 SGHVS, CDR2 FQNEAQ. The CDR3 sequence is 13 residues long. V was cut by 5 bases and J by 0 bases, with 5 bases left in between. CDR3: CASSRNSYNEQFF. The CDR3 DNA is TGTGCCAGCAGCCGAAACTCCTACAATGAGCAGTTCTTC.

This rearrangement joins TRBV5-8 to TRBJ2-7; D perhaps matches TRBD1 (6 bases). CDR3 length equals 15 residues. Germline V gives CDR1 SGHTS, CDR2 YDEGEE. V lost 4 bases to trimming and J lost 1 base, with 15 bases between them. The CDR3 reads CASSPRRGQSYEQYF. DNA of the CDR3: TGTGCCAGCAGCCCCCGCAGGGGACAATCCTACGAGCAGTACTTC.

About this clone itself: A read error may account for a junction end that differs from germline. The V gene is TRBV7-7, the J gene TRBJ2-3, with TRBD1 as a possible D gene (5 bases). The CDR3 runs to 13 residues. Germline V gives CDR1 SSHAT, CDR2 FNYEAQ (reference sequence). The chain's CDR3 is CASSQRRDGTQYF. The CDR3 DNA reads as TGTGCTAGCAGCCAGCGCAGGGATGGTACGCAGTATTTT.

The chain couples TRBV5-1 to TRBJ1-4; D perhaps matches TRBD1 (6 bases). Per the germline V gene, CDR1 is SGHRS and CDR2 is YFSETQ. Trimming removed 2 bases at V and 3 bases at J, with 11 bases between. This CDR3 has 15 residues. CDR3: CASSLRGEPNEKLFF. Written as DNA, the CDR3 is TGCGCCAGCAGCTTAAGGGGGGAGCCTAATGAAAAACTGTTTTTT.

The chain has TRBV28 and TRBJ1-2, with 7 positions matching TRBD1. CDR3 size: 12 residues. With V trimmed by 5 bases and J by 8 bases, 5 bases remained unmatched. Looked up from germline, CDR1 is MDHEN and CDR2 is SYDVKM. In DNA form, the CDR3 reads TGTGCCAGCAGTACGACAGGGTGGGGCTACACCTTC. It translates to CASSTTGWGYTF.

The chain has TRBV16 and TRBJ1-5, with D maybe TRBD1 (5 bases). The CDR3 has 15 residues. The V end lost 5 bases, the J end lost 0 bases, and 11 bases lay between the germline ends. Germline CDR1 is KGHSY and CDR2 is FQNENV. The CDR3, as DNA: TGTGCCAGCAGCGGGGGGAGCTATAGCAATCAGCCCCAGCATTTT. As protein: CASSGGSYSNQPQHF.

This sequence joins TRBV18 and TRBJ2-7, with D possibly being TRBD1 (6 bases). The V and J ends lost 4 bases and 0 bases respectively, with 13 bases between them. Germline assignment: CDR1 KGHSH and CDR2 LQKENI. The CDR3 has 15 residues. The CDR3 region has the DNA TGTGCCAGCTCACAAACAGGGATTTTCTCCTACGAGCAGTACTTC. Translated, it gives CASSQTGIFSYEQYF.

The sample holds a few counts of this clone. The chain has TRBV6-2 or TRBV6-3 and TRBJ1-4; maybe TRBD1 (6 bases). CDR1 and CDR2 from the germline V gene are MNHEY and SVGEGT. Trimming pared 2 bases from V and 6 bases from J, leaving 10 bases between. The length of the CDR3 is 14 residues. The CDR3 DNA reads TGTGCCAGCAGTTACCGGGCAGGGGATGAAAAACTGTTTTTT. This translates into CASSYRAGDEKLFF.

The chain links TRBV27 to TRBJ1-5; D is ambiguous. The germline V and J ends were trimmed by 4 bases and 6 bases, with 13 bases remaining between them. Per the germline V gene, CDR1 is MNHEY and CDR2 is SMNVEV (reference sequence). The CDR3 is 14 amino acids. CDR3 in DNA: TGTGCCAGCAGTTGGGATACTACGGGTCAGCCCCAGCATTTT. This translates into CASSWDTTGQPQHF.

This chain connects TRBV19 to TRBJ2-2; D tentatively reads TRBD1 or TRBD2 (5 bases each). CDR1 is LNHDA, CDR2 SQIVND, per germline (reference sequence). V was trimmed by 6 bases and J by 4 bases, leaving 15 bases between them. The CDR3 consists of 15 residues. The CDR3 loop is CASSPSGAVTGELFF. As DNA, the CDR3 is TGTGCCAGTAGCCCCTCCGGGGCCGTCACCGGGGAGCTGTTTTTT.

V and J are TRBV7-2 and TRBJ2-3, with D unclear. The CDR3 totals 11 residues. Trimming took off 7 bases at V and 3 bases at J, with 5 bases between the two ends. The germline V gene encodes CDR1 SGHTA and CDR2 FQGNSA. CDR3 bases: TGTGCCAGCACCCTAACAGATACGCAGTATTTT. Its protein is CASTLTDTQYF.

The rearrangement uses TRBV11-2 and TRBJ2-3; D uncertain. The CDR3 sequence is 17 residues long. Trimming cost V 5 bases and J 3 bases, with 21 bases left between them. The V gene's germline CDR1 is SGHAT and CDR2 FQNNGV. The CDR3, as DNA: TGTGCCAGCAGCCCCTACCCAGACCCCGAGGAAACAGATACGCAGTATTTT. It codes for CASSPYPDPEETDTQYF.

This chain's CDR3 is CASSVGRDGYTF. Written as DNA, the CDR3 is TGTGCCAGCAGCGTAGGCAGAGATGGCTACACCTTC. V gene TRBV9 combines with J gene TRBJ1-2, with no clear D. The CDR3 has 12 amino acids. The germline V gene encodes CDR1 SGDLS and CDR2 YYNGEE. V lost 0 bases to trimming and J lost 6 bases, with 6 bases between them. Complete variable domain (other parts from reference TRBV9 and TRBJ1-2): DSGVTQTPKHLITATGQRVTLRCSPRSGDLSVYWYQQSLDQGLQFLIQYYNGEERAKGNILERFSAQQFPDLHSELNLSSLELGDSALYFCASSVGRDGYTFGSGTRLTVV.

This chain uses TRBV6-5 with TRBJ1-5; D is perhaps TRBD1 (6 bases). V lost 5 bases, J lost 7 bases, and 12 bases lay in between. The CDR3 runs to 13 residues. Germline loops: CDR1 MNHEY, CDR2 SVGAGI. The CDR3 sequence: CASSQQGPQPQHF. The CDR3 nucleotides are TGTGCCAGCAGTCAACAGGGCCCACAGCCCCAGCATTTT.

The rearrangement uses TRBV15 and TRBJ1-1, with D possibly matching TRBD1 (5 bases). In germline, CDR1 is LNHNV, CDR2 YYDKDF (reference sequence). The CDR3 length is 15 residues. With 0 bases removed from V and 4 bases from J, the gap between germline ends came to 12 bases. The CDR3 region has the DNA TGTGCCACCAGCAGAGATACGGGGCGCGGCACTGAAGCTTTCTTT. This encodes CATSRDTGRGTEAFF. The full variable domain, with the rest looked up from reference TRBV15 and TRBJ1-1, is DAMVIQNPRYQVTQFGKPVTLSCSQTLNHNVMYWYQQKSSQAPKLLFHYYDKDFNNEADTPDNFQSRRPNTSFCFLDIRSPGLGDTAMYLCATSRDTGRGTEAFFGQGTRLTVV.

The rearrangement links TRBV4-3 to TRBJ1-5; 12 bases line up with TRBD1. CDR3 size: 16 residues. Germline V gene lookup returns CDR1 LGHNA and CDR2 YSLEER. V shed 4 bases, J shed 6 bases, and the junction held 7 bases outside the gene matches. CDR3 protein: CASSPSGQGAGQPQHF. The CDR3 coding sequence is TGCGCCAGCAGCCCCTCGGGACAGGGGGCTGGTCAGCCCCAGCATTTT.

The genes are TRBV7-2 and TRBJ2-2, with 9 bases fitting TRBD1. The CDR3 extends over 15 amino acids. J lost 2 bases, V lost 5 bases, and 3 bases had no gene match. Germline V gives CDR1 SGHTA, CDR2 FQGNSA. DNA of the CDR3: TGTGCCAGCAGCCTGACAGGGGGAAACACCGGGGAGCTGTTTTTT. Its translation: CASSLTGGNTGELFF.

V is TRBV29-1 and J is TRBJ1-3; tentatively, D is TRBD1 (6 bases). This CDR3 spans 14 amino acids. Germline CDR1 is SQVTM and CDR2 is ANQGSEA. V was cut by 6 bases and J by 0 bases, with 12 bases left in between. CDR3 sequence: CSVEQGFSGNTIYF. The CDR3 nucleotides are TGCAGCGTAGAACAGGGCTTCTCTGGAAACACCATATATTTT.

This clone was seen once. The chain is built from TRBV3-1 (or the pseudogene TRBV3-2) and TRBJ2-6; D remains unclear. V was pared by 1 base and J by 2 bases, with 6 bases between. The CDR3 is 15 residues long. From germline, CDR1 is LGHDT and CDR2 YNNKEL (reference sequence). CDR3 amino acids: CASSQASAGANVLTF. The CDR3 nucleotides are TGTGCCAGCAGCCAAGCTTCCGCTGGGGCCAACGTCCTGACTTTC.

The chain employs TRBV28 and TRBJ1-1, with 8 bases aligning to TRBD1. The germline V gene encodes CDR1 MDHEN and CDR2 SYDVKM. CDR3 length equals 13 residues. After removal of 10 bases from V and 0 bases from J, the junction contained 4 bases not matched to a gene. The CDR3 reads CANRQGMNTEAFF. The CDR3 DNA sequence: TGTGCCAATCGACAGGGGATGAACACTGAAGCTTTCTTT.

Points on this clone: At one end the junction does not follow the germline gene, possibly because of a read error. The chain combines TRBV6-2 or TRBV6-3 with TRBJ2-1, with 11 bases matching TRBD2. CDR3 size: 14 residues. Per germline, CDR1 MNHEY and CDR2 SVGEGT. Here the CDR3 DNA reads TGTGCCAGCAGTTACTCGAGACTAGCGGGGCGGGGCCTCTTC. Encoded protein: CASSYSRLAGRGLF.

This chain joins TRBV6-2 or TRBV6-3 and TRBJ1-2; 9 bases are shared with TRBD1. The CDR3 totals 17 residues. From germline, CDR1 is MNHEY and CDR2 SVGEGT. V was pared by 5 bases and J by 5 bases, with 15 bases of the junction left unmatched. The CDR3 DNA sequence: TGTGCCAGCAGTACCCGAAACCTGGACAGGGGATTTTATGGCTACACCTTC. As protein: CASSTRNLDRGFYGYTF.

The chain has TRBV24-1 and TRBJ2-7, with 9 bases matching TRBD1. Germline V lookup: CDR1 KGHDR, CDR2 SFDVKD. The CDR3 covers 15 residues. The V gene end was trimmed by 4 bases and the J gene end by 4 bases; junction bases not matched to a gene: 7. This chain's CDR3 is CATSEPGTGLYEQYF. The DNA for the CDR3 is TGTGCCACCAGTGAACCCGGGACAGGGCTTTACGAGCAGTACTTC.

The chain joins TRBV5-1 to TRBJ2-3, with D perhaps matching TRBD2 (6 bases). The CDR3 sequence is 15 residues long. CDR1 SGHRS and CDR2 YFSETQ come from the germline V gene. With 3 bases removed from V and 2 bases from J, the gap between germline ends came to 13 bases. The DNA for the CDR3 is TGCGCCAGCAGCTATGCGGACTACTTCACAGATACGCAGTATTTT. Translation: CASSYADYFTDTQYF. The full variable domain, with the rest looked up from reference TRBV5-1 and TRBJ2-3, is KAGVTQTPRYLIKTRGQQVTLSCSPISGHRSVSWYQQTPGQGLQFLFEYFSETQRNKGNFPGRFSGRQFSNSRSEMNVSTLELGDSALYLCASSYADYFTDTQYFGPGTRLTVL.

The V call is TRBV19, the J call TRBJ2-7, with 13 bases identical to TRBD2. V lost 6 bases to trimming and J lost 0 bases; unmatched junction nucleotides: 2. This CDR3 region has 15 residues. The germline V gene has CDR1 LNHDA and CDR2 SQIVND (reference sequence). CDR3 bases: TGTGCCAGTAGGAGACTAGCGGGGGGCTCCTACGAGCAGTACTTC. This translates into CASRRLAGGSYEQYF.

This clone came up once. The rearrangement uses TRBV19 and TRBJ2-3; 9 positions match TRBD1. Germline V gene data show CDR1 as LNHDA and CDR2 as SQIVND (reference sequence). There are 16 residues in the CDR3. J gave up 3 bases and V 5 bases, and 9 bases lay outside the gene matches. CDR3 region: CASSSDRGWWTDTQYF. The CDR3 DNA reads as TGTGCCAGTAGTTCCGACAGGGGGTGGTGGACAGATACGCAGTATTTT. The full variable domain, with the rest looked up from reference TRBV19 and TRBJ2-3, is DGGITQSPKYLFRKEGQNVTLSCEQNLNHDAMYWYRQDPGQGLRLIYYSQIVNDFQKGDIAEGYSVSREKKESFPLTVTSAQKNPTAFYLCASSSDRGWWTDTQYFGPGTRLTVL.

This clone was observed a single time. The chain joins TRBV6-2 or TRBV6-3 to TRBJ2-7; 9 bases map to TRBD1. Germline CDR1 is MNHEY and CDR2 is SVGEGT. J lost 13 bases, V lost 5 bases, and 12 bases had no gene match. The CDR3 runs 13 residues. The CDR3, as DNA: TGTGCCAGCAGTCTAACCCCCGGGACAGGGCTCTACTTC. Translated: CASSLTPGTGLYF.

This clone was seen a few times. The gene calls are TRBV19 and TRBJ2-3; D is perhaps TRBD1 or TRBD2 (5 bases each). Germline values: CDR1 LNHDA, CDR2 SQIVND (reference sequence). The V and J ends lost 6 bases and 0 bases respectively, with 16 bases between them. The CDR3 loop spans 16 amino acids. The CDR3 sequence: CASRQGARTSTDTQYF. In DNA, the CDR3 is TGTGCCAGTAGGCAGGGAGCTAGAACTAGCACAGATACGCAGTATTTT.

The chain carries TRBV6-2 or TRBV6-3 and TRBJ2-3; possible D gene TRBD2, 7 bases. This CDR3 has 16 residues. Trimming took 1 base from V and 6 from J, leaving 17 bases between them. The germline CDR1 and CDR2 sequences are MNHEY and SVGEGT. The CDR3 here is CASSYLWGGSFDTQYF. CDR3 in DNA: TGTGCCAGCAGTTACTTATGGGGGGGCTCCTTTGATACGCAGTATTTT.

The chain has TRBV19 and TRBJ1-5, with D tentatively TRBD1 (5 bases). There are 19 residues in the CDR3. The V end lost 9 bases, the J end lost 6 bases, and 33 bases lay between the germline ends. From germline, CDR1 is LNHDA and CDR2 SQIVND (reference sequence). The CDR3, as DNA: TGTGCCAGCTCCCCGACGATACCGGGACTAATCGAGGGGAGTCAGCCCCAGCATTTT. Protein sequence: CASSPTIPGLIEGSQPQHF.

This clone was seen a single time. The chain uses TRBV27 and TRBJ2-1; D remains ambiguous. Trimming cost V 2 bases and J 5 bases, with 7 bases left between them. The CDR3 spans 13 residues. CDR1 and CDR2 (germline): MNHEY, SMNVEV (reference sequence). The CDR3, as DNA: TGTGCCAGCAGTTTAGAAGGAAACAATGAGCAGTTCTTC. Translation: CASSLEGNNEQFF.